These 15 T cell receptor beta chains originate from one sample sequenced in a study of Ad26.COV2.S vaccination and SARS-CoV-2 variants. TCRdb's table, derived via immunoSEQ multiplex PCR, lists solely in-frame clones and lacks some. The sample lists 350,000 to 600,000 clones; roughly 87% were seen once. Treatment given: around 19 received Ad26.COV2.S at low or high dose, single or two shots; about 5 received placebo; per-sample allocation not given. The samples were gathered on day 63 after the first injection of vaccine or placebo. The starting material was peripheral blood, obtained in a trial of Ad26.COV2.S vaccine versus placebo. The origin of the receptors is a person between 18 and 65 years old who received the Ad26.COV2.S COVID-19 vaccine or a placebo.

The rearrangement links TRBV28 to TRBJ2-7; TRBD1 matches at 9 bases. V shed 2 bases, J shed 5 bases, and the junction held 7 bases outside the gene matches. The germline V gene encodes CDR1 MDHEN and CDR2 SYDVKM. The CDR3 is 15 residues long. The CDR3 DNA reads TGTGCCAGCAGTTTACCGGGACAGGGATACGACGAGCAGTACTTC. Translated, it gives CASSLPGQGYDEQYF.

The CDR3 sequence: CAVSSGASYEQYF. For the CDR3, the DNA is TGTGCCGTAAGCTCAGGGGCGTCCTACGAGCAGTACTTC. J is TRBJ2-7 and V is TRBV24-1, with a tentative D call TRBD1 (6 bases). There are 13 residues in the CDR3. V was trimmed by 12 bases and J by 1 base, leaving 15 bases between them. The germline gives CDR1 KGHDR, CDR2 SFDVKD.

The chain links TRBV30 to TRBJ1-1, with D tentatively TRBD1 (5 bases). This CDR3 has 14 residues. Germline assignment: CDR1 GTSNPN and CDR2 SVGIG (reference sequence). Trimming shortened V by 0 bases and J by 2 bases, and 10 bases separated the two germline ends. In DNA form, the CDR3 reads TGTGCCTGGAGTGTACTGAGGGGAAACACTGAAGCTTTCTTT. Protein product: CAWSVLRGNTEAFF.

The rearrangement joins TRBV30 to TRBJ1-5; 7 nucleotides line up with TRBD1. The CDR3 runs to 14 residues. Germline CDR1 and CDR2: GTSNPN and SVGIG (reference sequence). The J segment lost 4 bases and the V segment lost 2 bases, leaving 5 bases of the junction unmatched. This CDR3 reads CAWSWGQINQPQHF. The CDR3 region has the DNA TGTGCCTGGAGTTGGGGACAGATAAATCAGCCCCAGCATTTT.

The CDR3 is CASSQFSRSSYNEQFF. The CDR3 nucleotides read TGCGCCAGCAGCCAATTTAGCCGGAGCTCCTACAATGAGCAGTTCTTC. The V call is TRBV5-1, the J call TRBJ2-1; no firm D call. The CDR3 is 16 residues long. The germline V gene has CDR1 SGHRS and CDR2 YFSETQ. V was pared by 4 bases and J by 0 bases, with 14 bases between.

The V call is TRBV6-2 or TRBV6-3, the J call TRBJ1-6, with D unclear. CDR3 length equals 15 residues. Germline loops: CDR1 MNHEY, CDR2 SVGEGT. V gave up 2 bases and J gave up 9 bases, with 14 bases separating them. DNA for the CDR3: TGTGCCAGCAGTTACGCGGCAGCGGGGATTTCACCCCTCCACTTT. Protein: CASSYAAAGISPLHF.

V usage is TRBV6-6 and J usage is TRBJ2-7; possibly TRBD2 for D (6 bases). The V end was cut by 6 bases, the J end by 7 bases, with 19 bases between. Germline CDR1 MNHNY, CDR2 SVGAGI (reference sequence). This CDR3 comprises 14 residues. DNA of the CDR3: TGTGCCAGCAGAACGAGGGGCAGTGCGGGAGAGCAGTACTTC. Protein product: CASRTRGSAGEQYF.

This rearrangement joins TRBV25-1 to TRBJ2-5, with D maybe TRBD1 (5 bases). Looked up from germline, CDR1 is MGHDK and CDR2 is SYGVNS. V was cut by 5 bases and J by 1 base, with 11 bases left in between. CDR3 length: 14 amino acids. CDR3 residues: CASSSRQTQETQYF. CDR3 nucleotide sequence: TGTGCCAGCAGTAGCAGACAGACCCAAGAGACCCAGTACTTC.

The chain carries TRBV18 and TRBJ2-7; TRBD2 might be the D (5 bases). V was pared by 1 base and J by 7 bases, with 20 bases between. Germline-derived CDR1 and CDR2 are KGHSH and LQKENI. The CDR3 is made up of 16 amino acids. CDR3 coding DNA: TGTGCCAGCTCACCACTTAAAGCGGCAGGAGGTACGGAGCAGTACTTC. It yields the protein CASSPLKAAGGTEQYF.

The V call is TRBV28, the J call TRBJ2-1; 12 bases match TRBD2. The germline V gene encodes CDR1 MDHEN and CDR2 SYDVKM. CDR3 length: 14 amino acids. Unmatched junction bases numbered 7, after V lost 7 bases and J lost 9 bases. The CDR3 nucleotides read TGTGCCAGCACGCGGCTAGCGGGAGGGTTTGAGCAGTTCTTC. It encodes CASTRLAGGFEQFF.

The chain is built from TRBV5-6 and TRBJ2-7, with 9 bases fitting TRBD1. The trim removed 3 bases at V and 7 bases at J, leaving 2 bases unmatched. Germline loops: CDR1 SGHDT, CDR2 YYEEEE. The CDR3 runs to 12 residues. The chain's CDR3 is CASSYRGLEQYF. In DNA, the CDR3 is TGTGCCAGCAGCTACAGGGGGCTGGAGCAGTACTTC.

The J gene is TRBJ2-1, the V gene TRBV13; tentatively, D is TRBD2 (6 bases). Looked up from germline, CDR1 is PRHDT and CDR2 is FYEKMQ (reference sequence). This CDR3 is 14 amino acids long. V lost 3 bases and J 4 bases, leaving 10 bases between the germline ends. This chain's CDR3 is CASSFRRGYNEQFF. Written as DNA, the CDR3 is TGTGCCAGCAGCTTCCGGCGGGGTTACAATGAGCAGTTCTTC.

This chain links TRBV5-1 with TRBJ2-1, with no clear D. Germline V gives CDR1 SGHRS, CDR2 YFSETQ. With 3 bases removed from V and 8 bases from J, the gap between germline ends came to 9 bases. CDR3 size: 12 residues. CDR3 protein: CASSWQADEQFF. The CDR3 bases are TGCGCCAGCAGCTGGCAGGCGGATGAGCAGTTCTTC.

The rearrangement uses TRBV5-6 and TRBJ2-2, with unresolved D. The V gene's germline CDR1 is SGHDT and CDR2 YYEEEE. Trimming cost V 6 bases and J 4 bases, with 16 bases left between them. The CDR3 covers 15 residues. For the CDR3, the DNA is TGTGCCAGCAACCATCGGACCTATGTCACCGGGGAGCTGTTTTTT. The encoded protein is CASNHRTYVTGELFF.

This rearrangement joins TRBV7-2 to TRBJ2-3, with 7 bases lining up with TRBD2. This CDR3 contains 13 residues. Germline V gene data show CDR1 as SGHTA and CDR2 as FQGNSA. V shed 9 bases, J shed 3 bases, and the junction held 6 bases outside the gene matches. This chain's CDR3 is CARREGLTDTQYF. In DNA, the CDR3 is TGTGCCAGAAGGGAGGGCCTTACAGATACGCAGTATTTT.